The rows below give T cell receptor beta chains drawn from one sample of a study of identical twins. Each CDR3 protein is one row after TCRdb ran MiXCR on the 5' RACE reads. Seen here are about 240,000 distinct CDR3 sequences, approximately 7.3% observed once, and the top ten hold over 5%. Another study also made use of these data, one on yellow fever vaccine responses in identical twins.

The sample comprised CD8+ T cells sorted from blood. The receptors originated from a woman between 18 and 29 years old in good health. Both conserved end residues are part of each CDR3. Fields, in order: clone size, V gene, D gene, J gene, CDR3 DNA, CDR3 protein. The D gene is left open where the match is weak. Expanded clones are given a class, and other clones once, few, many or no size at all.

>many|TRBV6-2/TRBV6-3|NA|TRBJ2-1
TGTGCCAGCAGTTATCCCATGACTCTCCCTACCAATGAGCAGTTCTTC
CASSYPMTLPTNEQFF
>NA|TRBV7-7|NA|TRBJ1-1
TGTGCCAGCAGCTCGGAGCAGCTAGGCACTGAAGCTTTCTTT
CASSSEQLGTEAFF
>many|TRBV28|NA|TRBJ2-1
TGTGCCAGCAGTTACCCAGAGGGATTTTACAATGAGCAGTTCTTC
CASSYPEGFYNEQFF
>many|TRBV4-2|TRBD1|TRBJ2-7
TGTGCCAGCAGCCAAAACAAAGGGACAGGCGACGAGCAGTACTTC
CASSQNKGTGDEQYF
>NA|TRBV7-6|NA|TRBJ2-3
TGTGCCAGCAGCTTAAAGTGGGGTGGCACAGATACGCAGTATTTT
CASSLKWGGTDTQYF
>many|TRBV27|NA|TRBJ1-6
TGTGCCAGCAGTTTAAATTGGGGCTCCTATAATTCACCCCTCCACTTT
CASSLNWGSYNSPLHF
>many|TRBV29-1|NA|TRBJ1-2
TGCAGCGTTGACTGGGGTGTCGGATATGGCTACACCTTC
CSVDWGVGYGYTF
>NA|TRBV10-3|TRBD2|TRBJ2-2
TGTGCCATCAGTGAGCCTGGACTAGCGGGGGGCCCTAACACCGGGGAGCTGTTTTTT
CAISEPGLAGGPNTGELFF
>NA|TRBV6-1|NA|TRBJ2-1
TGTGCCAGCAGCGCAATGGGCCGGGGGGCGTTCAATGAGCAGTTCTTC
CASSAMGRGAFNEQFF
>few|TRBV20-1|NA|TRBJ2-7
TGCAGTGCAAAACAGGGGCCCGGGACCACGGGAGGATACGAGCAGTACTTC
CSAKQGPGTTGGYEQYF
>many|TRBV7-9|NA|TRBJ2-7
TGTGCCAGCAGCTTAGGCAGGGGGGATTTCTACGAGCAGTACTTC
CASSLGRGDFYEQYF
>few|TRBV7-6|NA|TRBJ2-3
TGTGCCAGCAGCTTAGCCGTTATCCTGGGGAGAGAAACCGATACGCAGTATTTT
CASSLAVILGRETDTQYF
>many|TRBV28|TRBD1|TRBJ2-1
TGTGCCAGCAGTTTACCCTCTCCGGGACAGGGGGCTTTGACCGTTGAAAATTACAATGAGCAGTTCTTC
CASSLPSPGQGALTVENYNEQFF
>many|TRBV27|NA|TRBJ2-2
TGTGCCAGTAGACCTTACCCCGGGGAGCTGTTTTTT
CASRPYPGELFF
>few|TRBV5-1|TRBD2|TRBJ2-1
TGCGCCAGCAGCGAGACTAGCGGGATTTACAATGAGCAGTTCTTC
CASSETSGIYNEQFF
>many|TRBV7-9|NA|TRBJ2-1
TGTGCCAGCAGCTCCATCCATCCGGGACTGTTAAATGAGCAGTTCTTC
CASSSIHPGLLNEQFF
>NA|TRBV12-3/TRBV12-4|NA|TRBJ1-1
TGTGCCAGCAGTAGGGGAGAGAGCACTGAAGCTTTCTTT
CASSRGESTEAFF
>NA|TRBV6-5|NA|TRBJ2-5
TGTGCCAGCAGTTATGGGGGTCGGGAGACCCAGTACTTC
CASSYGGRETQYF
>few|TRBV2|TRBD1|TRBJ1-5
TGTGCCAGCAGACAGGGGGCTCGGGACCAGCCCCAGCATTTT
CASRQGARDQPQHF
>NA|TRBV6-5|NA|TRBJ2-7
TGTGCCAGCAGTGAACTCGAGTGGGGGAATATCTACGAGCAGTACTTC
CASSELEWGNIYEQYF
>few|TRBV6-5|NA|TRBJ2-3
TGTGCCAGCAGTTACCTCCAGGGGCCGGGCGCCGATACGCAGTATTTT
CASSYLQGPGADTQYF
>few|TRBV20-1|NA|TRBJ2-1
TGCAGTGCTAGAGATCAAAGGTCTATAGCGGTCTCCTACAATGAGCAGTTCTTC
CSARDQRSIAVSYNEQFF
>many|TRBV29-1|NA|TRBJ2-1
TGCAGCGTTGAGGGTCGCGTCGGGACTCCCTACAATGAGCAGTTCTTC
CSVEGRVGTPYNEQFF
>few|TRBV20-1|NA|TRBJ2-1
TGCAGTGCTAGGCGGGGGCAGTTCTTC
CSARRGQFF
>NA|TRBV28|TRBD1|TRBJ2-5
TGTGCCAGCAGTCCAGGGCAGGGGGCCGAAGAGACCCAGTACTTC
CASSPGQGAEETQYF
>many|TRBV21-1|NA|TRBJ1-2
TGTGCCAGCAGCTCCCTATGTCAGGGCGGCTATGGCTACACCTTC
CASSSLCQGGYGYTF
>few|TRBV18|TRBD1|TRBJ2-2
TGTGCCAGCTCATCGCCAGGGGGAGACACCGGGGAGCTGTTTTTT
CASSSPGGDTGELFF
>few|TRBV7-9|NA|TRBJ2-7
TGTGCCAGCAGCTTAGTTGGTTTAGCCTACGAGCAGTACTTC
CASSLVGLAYEQYF
>many|TRBV2|NA|TRBJ2-3
TGTGCCAGCAGTGATGGGGGATCCAGCGGAAACACAGATACGCAGTATTTT
CASSDGGSSGNTDTQYF
>NA|TRBV27|NA|TRBJ2-1
TGTGCCAGCAGTCCCCGACCGTACTCGGGGCCCAATGAGCAGTTCTTC
CASSPRPYSGPNEQFF